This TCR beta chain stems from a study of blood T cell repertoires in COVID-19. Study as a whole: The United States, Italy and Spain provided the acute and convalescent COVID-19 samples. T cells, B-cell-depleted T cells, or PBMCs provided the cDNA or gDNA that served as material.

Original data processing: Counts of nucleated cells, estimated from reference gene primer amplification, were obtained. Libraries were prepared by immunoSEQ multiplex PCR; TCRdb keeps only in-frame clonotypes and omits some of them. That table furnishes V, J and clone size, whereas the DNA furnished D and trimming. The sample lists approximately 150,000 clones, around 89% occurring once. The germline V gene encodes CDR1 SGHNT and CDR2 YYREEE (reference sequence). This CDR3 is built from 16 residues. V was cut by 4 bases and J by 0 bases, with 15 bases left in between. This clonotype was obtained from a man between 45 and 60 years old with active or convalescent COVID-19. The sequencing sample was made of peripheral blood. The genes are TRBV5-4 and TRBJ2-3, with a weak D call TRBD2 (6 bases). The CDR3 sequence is CASSPPGDFSTDTQYF. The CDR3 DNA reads TGTGCCAGCAGCCCCCCGGGGGACTTTAGCACAGATACGCAGTATTTT.